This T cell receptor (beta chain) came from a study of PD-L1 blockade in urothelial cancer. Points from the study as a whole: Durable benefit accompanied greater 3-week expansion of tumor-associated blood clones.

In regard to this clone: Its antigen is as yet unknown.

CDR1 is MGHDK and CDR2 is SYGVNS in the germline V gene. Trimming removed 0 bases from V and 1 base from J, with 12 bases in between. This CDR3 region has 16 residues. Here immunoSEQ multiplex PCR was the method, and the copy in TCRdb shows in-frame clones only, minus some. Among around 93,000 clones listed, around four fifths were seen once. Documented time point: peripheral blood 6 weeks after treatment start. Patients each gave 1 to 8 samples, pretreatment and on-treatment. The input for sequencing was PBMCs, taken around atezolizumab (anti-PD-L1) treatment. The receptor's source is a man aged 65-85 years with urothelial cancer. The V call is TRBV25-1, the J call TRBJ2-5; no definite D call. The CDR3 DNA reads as TGTGCCAGCAGTGAATATCTTCAAGACATCCAAGAGACCCAGTACTTC. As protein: CASSEYLQDIQETQYF.